This TCR beta chain was sequenced for a study of shared clonotypes between healthy human individuals (dated by TCRdb to 2020 to 2022). With respect to the entire study: Two women and three men aged 18 to 49 years were included in the cohort. To estimate repertoire size and how much clonotype sharing occurs between individuals, the study deeply sequenced the blood TCR repertoires of five or six healthy adults. Leukapheresis yielded between about 0.94 and 9 billion PBMCs per donor. To increase sequencing depth and limit assay-specific biases, different laboratories used diverse techniques to prepare libraries and sequence TCR repertoires. For each donor, CD4 naive and CD4 memory were each run on three plates, CD8 naive on two plates, and CD8 memory on one plate. The investigation overall reported the following: Rarefaction of sorted-subset datasets indicated incomplete sequencing despite the large sequencing depth. Naive subsets generally had larger estimated clonotype richness than memory subsets did. Across a few donors, roughly 5% of naive CD4, approximately 3.6% of naive CD8, about 2.3% of memory CD4, and roughly 0.41% of memory CD8 clonotypes were shared. Pairwise subsampling led to the expectation that sequencing depth would affect the degree of clonotype sharing among donors. Sampling was limited to blood, and TCR repertoires in tissue likely differ from TCR repertoires in blood. Higher generation probabilities were observed for clonotypes shared by all four sorted-subset donors than for non-shared clonotypes. The genetic and exposure-history diversity represented was limited by the small number of donors.

The V and J ends are trimmed by 4 bases and 3 bases, leaving 14 bases between them. The germline V gene yields SGHRS for CDR1 and YFSETQ for CDR2. From the cysteine up to the phenylalanine, the CDR3 has a length of 15 residues. CDR3 DNA only is kept here, 45 bases in frame from base 1. About this clone itself: Its specific antigen is unknown. No base quality information exists; no much larger clone differs at one position.

Healthy HIV-negative adults with no recently reported acute infections or vaccinations were included as donors. Every donor was a Caucasian adult living in Nashville, Tennessee, USA. CD4+ T cells were enriched by magnetic negative selection, after which naive cells were positively selected on CD45RA and the negative fraction was taken as the memory subset. Blood was collected by leukapheresis, and PBMCs were isolated by Ficoll-Histopaque density gradient centrifugation and then cryopreserved in liquid nitrogen vapor phase. Analytical flow cytometry was used to check the purity and quantity of each magnetically sorted T cell population. Genomic DNA was isolated from each sorted fraction and quantified by UV absorbance on a Nanodrop 2000c. Using the deep immunoSEQ assay, TCR CDR3 regions were amplified from genomic DNA by multiplex PCR. Genomic DNA extracted from each cell subset was distributed evenly over all wells of several immunoSEQ 96-well plates, and each plate served as one replicate. For sorted subsets, 200 to 250 ng of genomic DNA, equivalent to some 30,000 T cell genomes, went into each replicate PCR. Purified libraries were quantified with a Qubit 3.0 fluorometer, sized on a Bioanalyzer 2100, and re-quantified with the KAPA Library Quantification kit. A separate single-read 150-cycle Illumina NextSeq 550 flow cell was used to sequence each immunoSEQ 96-well plate. As for the original processing: The immunoSEQ output contained only junctional sequences without quality scores, so filtering could not match that applied to full-length reads. Sequences were annotated with PyIR, a Python wrapper for IgBLAST v1.9, and V/J genes and CDR3 were assigned using IMGT germline references. Reads were filtered out if the reads had weak V/J assignments (E-value above 1e-6), no CDR3, stop codons, out-of-frame junctions, or ambiguous translated residues. V3J clonotypes were defined as sequences sharing the same inferred V gene, J gene, and CDR3 amino acid sequence. Percentage overlap between repertoires was calculated by dividing the number of shared unique clonotypes by the size of the smaller repertoire. RTK rarefaction, the Chao1 estimator, and Recon v2.1 estimates of unobserved clonotypes were used to assess repertoire richness. Generation probabilities were computed with OLGA for all TCRbeta clonotypes obtained by the gDNA method from a few donors. Drawn from immuneACCESS, this table holds only the in-frame rearrangements with V and J called that TCRdb kept. Clones are partly lost; checked studies trace under half to an unresolved V gene and leave the rest unexplained. The D gene and trimming were derived from the DNA, and the V and J assignments and clone size from that table. Recorded for this sample are fewer than 400,000 clones; under 80% of them occurred a single time. The biggest ten clones account for approximately 10% of the sample.

The sample taken for sequencing was memory CD4+ T cells sorted from blood. The label giving this sample's cell subset or site can be read as: CD45RA-negative fraction. The sequence derives from a man between 25 and 39 years old in good health. The rearrangement combines TRBV5-1 with TRBJ2-1; TRBD1 is possibly the D segment (5 matching bases). The nucleotides read TGCGCCAGCAGCGACCAGGGATTGGGCTACAATGAGCAGTTCTTC. Translation gives CASSDQGLGYNEQFF. Here the CDR3 is joined to the reference TRBV5-1 and TRBJ2-1 genes, and the full variable domain is: KAGVTQTPRYLIKTRGQQVTLSCSPISGHRSVSWYQQTPGQGLQFLFEYFSETQRNKGNFPGRFSGRQFSNSRSEMNVSTLELGDSALYLCASSDQGLGYNEQFFGPGTRLTVL.